These 25 T cell receptor delta chains were all obtained from the same sample, sequenced in a study of gammadelta T cells in human blood. TCRdb re-called the RT-PCR reads with CATT. The data contain more than 350 delta-chain clones, approximately 8.8% of them singletons. The sample consisted of non-Vgamma9Vdelta2 gamma-delta T cells from adult blood. The receptors shown here come from a human donor.

This clone is classed as large. Other DNA sequences in the sample encode the same CDR3. The chain couples TRDV1 to TRDJ1, with 10 bases identical to TRDD3. Germline lookup yields CDR1 TSWWSYY and CDR2 QGS. This CDR3 spans 24 amino acids. Trimming at V came to 0 bases and at J to 0 bases, leaving 25 bases not matched to a gene. DNA for the CDR3: TGTGCTCTTGGGGAACTAGGATCTAATGGGGGCTTCCTACTGGGGGATCTTCACACCGATAAACTCATCTTT. Amino acids: CALGELGSNGGFLLGDLHTDKLIF.

Details on this clone: This sequence is one base from a far larger clone and is likely a read error. This sample also contains other DNA sequences that code for the same CDR3. This chain links TRDV1 with TRDJ1, with a possible D match to TRDD3 (6 bases). The CDR3 consists of 17 residues. Germline lookup yields CDR1 TSWWSYY and CDR2 QGS. Trimming pared 2 bases from V and 0 bases from J, leaving 16 bases between. In nucleotides, the CDR3 is TGTGCTCTTGGGGAAAAATGGGGGGAACCATACACCGATAAACTCATCTTT. Translated: CALGEKWGEPYTDKLIF.

As regards this clone: The TCRdb protein comes from a much larger clone and disagrees with this DNA's translation at residue 15, likely due to a read error; the protein given here is derived from the DNA. The chain couples TRDV1 to TRDJ1, with D maybe TRDD3 (5 bases). The CDR3 contains 17 residues. Germline V gives CDR1 TSWWSYY, CDR2 QGS. This CDR3 reads CALGGRSRTGGTDKRIF. The CDR3 DNA reads TGTGCTCTCGGAGGACGAAGCCGTACTGGAGGCACCGATAAACGCATCTTT.

This clone is categorized as large. The chain links TRDV2 to TRDJ1, with 10 bases identical to TRDD3. Germline CDR1 GEAIGNYY, CDR2 EKD. V lost 3 bases to trimming and J lost 3 bases; unmatched junction nucleotides: 6. This CDR3 is built from 15 residues. CDR3 protein: CACDGDWGISDKLIF. The CDR3 DNA sequence: TGTGCCTGTGACGGAGACTGGGGGATTTCCGATAAACTCATCTTT.

On this clone: This DNA's translation differs at residue 6 from TCRdb's protein, which comes from a much larger clone; a read error is likely, and the protein shown is translated from the DNA. V gene TRDV1 combines with J gene TRDJ1, with 11 bases aligning to TRDD3. Per the germline V gene, CDR1 is TSWWSYY and CDR2 is QGS. The CDR3 sequence is 17 residues long. V gave up 1 base and J gave up 4 bases; unmatched junction bases: 8. CDR3 residues: CALGERTKTGGYDKLIF. CDR3 DNA sequence: TGTGCTCTTGGGGAACGAACTAAGACTGGGGGATACGATAAACTCATCTTT.

This clone has only a few counts. The mismatch at residue 20 between this DNA's translation and the TCRdb protein of a much larger clone likely reflects a read error; the protein shown is translated from the DNA. This chain connects TRAV38-2/DV8 to TRDJ1, with 7 nucleotides matching TRDD3. Germline-derived CDR1 and CDR2 are TSESDYY and QEAYKQQN. This CDR3 contains 21 residues. The CDR3 spells CAYRSVACDLGIGGYTDKLTF. The CDR3 DNA follows: TGTGCTTATAGGAGCGTGGCCTGCGATCTGGGGATAGGGGGGTACACCGATAAACTCACCTTT.

In its sample, this clone ranks as large. Other DNA sequences in the same sample also yield this CDR3. The chain links TRDV1 to TRDJ1; 9 bases fit TRDD3. The CDR3 length is 24 residues. The ends lost 5 bases at V and 6 bases at J; junction bases unmatched: 37. Germline V gene data show CDR1 as TSWWSYY and CDR2 as QGS. DNA for the CDR3: TGTGCTCTTGGGAAACGGGATCGGATCCTACTATCTCTTCTGGGGGATTCTGGTGCCTATAAACTCATCTTT. The encoded protein is CALGKRDRILLSLLGDSGAYKLIF.

The J gene is TRDJ3; the V gene was not called. This CDR3 comprises 10 residues. The CDR3 here is CSGDTRQMFF. The CDR3, as DNA: TGCTCCGGGGACACCCGACAGATGTTTTTC.

V gene TRDV2 combines with J gene TRDJ1, with TRDD3 matching over 8 bases. This CDR3 spans 16 amino acids. Germline CDR1 and CDR2: GEAIGNYY and EKD. The V gene end was trimmed by 0 bases and the J gene end by 0 bases; junction bases not matched to a gene: 5. CDR3 bases: TGTGCCTGTGACACCCCCTGGGGGAAGGACACCGATAAACTCATCTTT. As protein: CACDTPWGKDTDKLIF.

Worth noting for this clone: TCRdb shows a much larger clone's protein in place of this DNA's translation, and the two differ at residue 4, likely through a read error; the protein shown is translated from the DNA. The gene calls are TRDV1 and TRDJ1; 11 bases fit TRDD3. There are 17 residues in the CDR3. CDR1 is TSWWSYY, CDR2 QGS, per germline. This CDR3 reads CALRELTKTGGYDKLIF. As DNA, the CDR3 is TGTGCTCTTAGGGAACTAACTAAGACTGGGGGATACGATAAACTCATCTTT.

This clone is termed large (0.1 to 1%). The gene calls are TRDV1 and TRDJ1; 8 bases agree with TRDD3. After removal of 0 bases from V and 1 base from J, the junction contained 13 bases not matched to a gene. Germline CDR1 is TSWWSYY and CDR2 is QGS. CDR3 length equals 19 residues. The CDR3 DNA reads as TGTGCTCTTGGGGAACTGGTGGGGACTGGGGGTCCCCCCACCGATAAACTCATCTTT. This sequence encodes CALGELVGTGGPPTDKLIF.

This clone has just a few counts. The protein TCRdb lists belongs to a much larger clone and differs from this DNA's translation at residue 9, which points to a read error; the protein shown is made from the DNA. This rearrangement joins TRDV1 to TRDJ1, with 9 bases identical to TRDD3. In germline, CDR1 is TSWWSYY, CDR2 QGS. The CDR3 runs to 22 residues. With 1 base clipped from V and 0 bases from J, the junction kept 21 bases outside the gene matches. The chain's CDR3 is CALGEPTSCVLGDLPYTDKLIF. The CDR3, as DNA: TGTGCTCTTGGGGAACCGACTTCCTGCGTACTGGGGGACCTTCCCTACACCGATAAACTCATCTTT.

This clone was seen a handful of times. This likely traces to a read error, being one base from a far larger clone. This sample also contains other DNA sequences that code for the same CDR3. The chain employs TRDV2 and TRDJ1; 12 bases line up with TRDD3. There are 16 residues in the CDR3. Germline assignment: CDR1 GEAIGNYY and CDR2 EKD. The J segment lost 9 bases and the V segment lost 1 base, leaving 11 bases of the junction unmatched. Here the CDR3 reads CACDTFSTGGYYELIF. The CDR3, as DNA: TGTGCCTGTGACACATTTAGTACTGGGGGATACTACGAACTCATCTTT.

About this clone itself: A read error likely explains this, since a far larger clone differs by one base. In the same sample, other DNA sequences code for this CDR3. V and J are TRDV1 and TRDJ1; D ambiguous. Trimming cost V 8 bases and J 4 bases, with 20 bases left between them. Germline V gene lookup returns CDR1 TSWWSYY and CDR2 QGS. The CDR3 totals 15 residues. The CDR3 region is CALTGPLPSGDKLIF. The CDR3 DNA reads as TGTGCTCTTACGGGTCCACTCCCCTCTGGCGATAAACTCATCTTT.

This clone is labeled as large. The chain couples TRDV1 to TRDJ1; 7 nucleotides match TRDD2. Germline V gene sequence: CDR1 TSWWSYY, CDR2 QGS. V lost 3 bases and J lost 0; bases outside the gene matches: 22. The CDR3 extends over 21 amino acids. CDR3 in amino acids: CALGEISYEGLGRKYTDKLIF. CDR3 nucleotide sequence: TGTGCTCTTGGGGAGATTTCCTACGAGGGGTTGGGACGAAAGTACACCGATAAACTCATCTTT.

With regard to this clone: The protein in TCRdb stems from a much larger clone and differs at residue 10 from this DNA's translation, likely a read error; here the protein is translated from the DNA. The V gene is TRDV3, the J gene TRDJ3; D perhaps matches TRDD2 (6 bases). The ends were cut back, 5 bases at V and 1 base at J, with 21 bases in the middle. There are 18 residues in the CDR3. Germline V lookup: CDR1 TVYSNPD, CDR2 GDNSRS (reference sequence). The CDR3 DNA reads TGTGCCGCGATATTAGGCCTTCCCCATTCCTGGGACACCCGACAGATGTTTTTC. Amino acids: CAAILGLPHSWDTRQMFF. Filled out from reference TRDV3 and TRDJ3, the complete variable domain reads CDKVTQSSPDQTVASGSEVVLLCTYDTVYSNPDLFWYRIRPDYSFQFVFYGDNSRSEGADFTQGRFSVKHILTQKAFHLVISPVRTEDSATYYCAAILGLPHSWDTRQMFFGTGIKLFVEP.

This clone was observed a few times. TCRdb has a much larger clone's protein, which differs at residue 14 from the translation of this DNA, likely because of a read error; what is shown is the protein translated from the DNA. V usage is TRDV2 and J usage is TRDJ1, with TRDD3 matching over 12 bases. The CDR3 runs to 16 residues. Germline-derived CDR1 and CDR2 are GEAIGNYY and EKD. The V segment lost 1 base and the J segment 13 bases; nucleotides outside the gene matches: 15. The CDR3: CACDTFSTGGYYEHIF. The CDR3 DNA follows: TGTGCCTGTGACACTTTTAGTACTGGGGGATACTACGAACACATCTTT.

The chain joins TRDV2 to TRDJ1; TRDD3 matches 8 bases. With 1 base clipped from V and 0 bases from J, the junction kept 15 bases outside the gene matches. The CDR3 contains 19 residues. CDR1 and CDR2 (germline): GEAIGNYY, EKD. The CDR3: CACDTIQLLGGPYTDKLIF. Here the CDR3 DNA reads TGTGCCTGTGACACTATCCAATTACTGGGGGGACCGTACACCGATAAACTCATCTTT.

Regarding this clone: TCRdb attributes to this sequence the protein of a much larger clone, which differs from the DNA translation at residue 6; a read error is likely, and the protein displayed is translated from the DNA. The chain links TRDV1 to TRDJ1; TRDD3 aligns across 7 bases. The CDR3 runs 17 residues. V lost 2 bases and J lost 0; bases outside the gene matches: 9. Germline values: CDR1 TSWWSYY, CDR2 QGS. DNA for the CDR3: TGTGCTCTTGGGGAATTGGGTACTGGGGTTTACACCGATAAACTCATCTTT. Translated, it gives CALGELGTGVYTDKLIF.

The rearrangement links TRDV2 to TRDJ1; the match to TRDD3 covers 13 bases. The CDR3 is 18 amino acids. The V gene's germline CDR1 is GEAIGNYY and CDR2 EKD. The V segment lost 4 bases and the J segment 0 bases; nucleotides outside the gene matches: 10. CDR3 DNA: TGTGCCTGTGATCCTGTACTGGGGGATACGCGGTACACCGATAAACTCATCTTT. Its protein product is CACDPVLGDTRYTDKLIF.

Turning to this clone: A far bigger clonotype differs at one base, so this is likely a read error. This same CDR3 is encoded by further DNA sequences in the sample. The J gene is TRDJ1, the V gene TRDV1, with TRDD3 matching over 7 bases. In germline, CDR1 is TSWWSYY, CDR2 QGS. The CDR3 is made up of 17 amino acids. J lost 5 bases, V lost 7 bases, and 19 bases had no gene match. The CDR3 sequence: CALEGGNQGYSTDKLIF. The CDR3 DNA sequence: TGTGCTCTTGAGGGGGGTAACCAGGGATACTCCACTGATAAACTCATCTTT.

Note on this clone: TCRdb's protein, taken from a much larger clone, differs from this DNA's translation at residue 16, likely owing to a read error; the protein displayed comes from the DNA. This chain uses TRDV1 with TRDJ1; 8 bases are shared with TRDD3. CDR1 and CDR2 from the germline V gene are TSWWSYY and QGS. The CDR3 has 21 residues. V was pared by 0 bases and J by 4 bases, with 22 bases of the junction left unmatched. This CDR3 is CALGELSRGYQWGVYIDKLIF. CDR3 sequence (DNA): TGTGCTCTTGGGGAACTATCTAGGGGATACCAGTGGGGGGTGTACATCGATAAACTCATCTTT.

Regarding this clone: A single base is all that separates this from a far larger clone, so a read error is likely. The identical CDR3 is also encoded by other nucleotide sequences in the sample. This rearrangement joins TRDV1 to TRDJ1, with 8 bases fitting TRDD3. The CDR3 sequence is 22 residues long. Germline V gene sequence: CDR1 TSWWSYY, CDR2 QGS. The CDR3 region is CALGELGLYPGDTRPEGDKLIF. In nucleotides, the CDR3 is TGTGCTCTTGGAGAACTCGGTCTCTACCCCGGGGATACAAGGCCCGAAGGCGATAAACTCATCTTT.

Regarding this clone: A much larger clone differs by one base, so this may be a read error. The V gene is TRDV1, the J gene TRDJ1, with 12 bases aligning to TRDD3. The trim removed 3 bases at V and 1 base at J, leaving 39 bases unmatched. The CDR3 has 28 amino acids. Per germline, CDR1 TSWWSYY and CDR2 QGS. The CDR3 bases are TGTGCTCTTGGGGAGACTTCCGACAACCATCTCGATTTCCTTGACGGCCGCCTGGGGGATACGCTCACCGATAAACTCATCTTT. Encoded protein: CALGETSDNHLDFLDGRLGDTLTDKLIF.

This clone was counted a few times. This likely stems from a read error, as it lies one base from a far larger clone. Other nucleotide sequences from this sample produce the same CDR3. The gene calls are TRDV1 and TRDJ1; TRDD3 aligns across 8 bases. The ends lost 0 bases at V and 4 bases at J; junction bases unmatched: 10. The CDR3 is made up of 17 amino acids. Looked up from germline, CDR1 is TSWWSYY and CDR2 is QGS. The CDR3 region has the DNA TGTGCTCTTGGGGAACTAACTAAGACGGGGGGATACGATAAACTCATCTTT. It codes for CALGELTKTGGYDKLIF.